This passage covers 5 T cell receptor beta chains from one sample sequenced in a study of cytomegalovirus exposure and HLA in healthy donors. Clones were read by immunoSEQ multiplex PCR, and TCRdb kept only the in-frame ones, dropping some. The sample holds roughly 58,000 clones, 90% seen once. Sample: PBMCs. The receptors stem from a man aged 18-30 years in good health and CMV-seronegative.

V usage is TRBV10-3 and J usage is TRBJ2-3; weak D call: TRBD2 (6 bases). Germline CDR1 reads ENHRY; CDR2 reads SYGVKD. CDR3 length: 13 residues. Between the trimmed V and J ends, which lost 8 bases and 0 bases, there was a span of 9 bases. In DNA form, the CDR3 reads TGTGCCATCCGAAGCGGGAGCACAGATACGCAGTATTTT. Residues: CAIRSGSTDTQYF.

This clone was counted a few times. V and J are TRBV5-1 and TRBJ2-3, with a tentative D call TRBD1 (5 bases). The CDR3 spans 15 residues. V was pared by 2 bases and J by 2 bases, with 12 bases between. Germline assignment: CDR1 SGHRS and CDR2 YFSETQ. The CDR3 here is CASSLSWGNTDTQYF. The CDR3 region has the DNA TGCGCCAGCAGCTTATCGTGGGGCAACACAGATACGCAGTATTTT.

The genes are TRBV2 and TRBJ2-3; no clear D. The CDR3 is 15 residues long. The V gene lost 2 bases and the J gene lost 2 bases, with 11 bases spanning the gap. CDR1 SNHLY and CDR2 FYNNEI come from the germline V gene. CDR3 nucleotide sequence: TGTGCCAGCAGTGAAATTGCACAATCCACAGATACGCAGTATTTT. It yields the protein CASSEIAQSTDTQYF.

This chain connects TRBV11-2 to TRBJ2-5; 7 bases are shared with TRBD2. This CDR3 comprises 15 residues. Trimming cost V 1 base and J 4 bases; bases outside gene matches: 6. Germline V gives CDR1 SGHAT, CDR2 FQNNGV. This chain's CDR3 is CASSLGSGGAETQYF. The CDR3 DNA follows: TGTGCCAGCAGCTTAGGCTCGGGAGGCGCAGAGACCCAGTACTTC.

The gene calls are TRBV2 and TRBJ2-5; 7 nucleotides line up with TRBD1. CDR1 SNHLY and CDR2 FYNNEI come from the germline V gene. The CDR3 loop spans 12 amino acids. The ends lost 6 bases at V and 4 bases at J; junction bases unmatched: 2. The CDR3 spells CASRGQAETQYF. The CDR3, as DNA: TGTGCCAGCAGAGGACAGGCAGAGACCCAGTACTTC.